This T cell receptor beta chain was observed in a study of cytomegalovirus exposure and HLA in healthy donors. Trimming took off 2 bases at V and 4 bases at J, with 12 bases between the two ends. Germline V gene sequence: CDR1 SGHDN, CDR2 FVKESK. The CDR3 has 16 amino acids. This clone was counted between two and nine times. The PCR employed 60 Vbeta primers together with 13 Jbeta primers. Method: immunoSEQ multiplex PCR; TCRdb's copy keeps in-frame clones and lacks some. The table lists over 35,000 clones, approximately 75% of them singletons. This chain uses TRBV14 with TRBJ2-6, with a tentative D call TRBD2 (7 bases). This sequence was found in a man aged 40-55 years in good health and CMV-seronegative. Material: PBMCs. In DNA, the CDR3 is TGTGCCAGCAGCCAAAAGGGGGGGGCGGGGGCCAACGTCCTGACTTTC. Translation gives CASSQKGGAGANVLTF.